This paragraph covers one T cell receptor beta chain sequence. Antigen specificity is unknown. Here immunoSEQ multiplex PCR was the method, and the copy in TCRdb shows in-frame clones only, minus some. This table holds about 2 million clones, over 85% found once. V gave up 2 bases and J gave up 5 bases; unmatched junction bases: 10. Germline V CDR1 and CDR2: SGHVS, FQNEAQ. The CDR3 totals 16 residues. Naive CD8 cells were CD45RO-negative, positively selected for CCR7, excluding terminally differentiated effector memory CD45RA+ cells. This record belongs to a study of shared clonotypes between healthy human individuals. Study background: The donors, a couple of women and a few men, were aged 18 to 49.

Notes on the study in general: Sorted-subset sequencing was shown by rarefaction to be incomplete despite large depth. The study found lower generation probabilities in non-shared clonotypes than in those shared by all four donors.

The source material was naive CD8+ T cells sorted from blood. The receptor was isolated from a man between 18 and 29 years old in good health. J is TRBJ2-5 and V is TRBV7-8; 8 bases are a match to TRBD2. CDR3 sequence (DNA): TGTGCCAGCAGCTTACCTGGGACTTCGGGGGGGGAGACCCAGTACTTC. Residues: CASSLPGTSGGETQYF.